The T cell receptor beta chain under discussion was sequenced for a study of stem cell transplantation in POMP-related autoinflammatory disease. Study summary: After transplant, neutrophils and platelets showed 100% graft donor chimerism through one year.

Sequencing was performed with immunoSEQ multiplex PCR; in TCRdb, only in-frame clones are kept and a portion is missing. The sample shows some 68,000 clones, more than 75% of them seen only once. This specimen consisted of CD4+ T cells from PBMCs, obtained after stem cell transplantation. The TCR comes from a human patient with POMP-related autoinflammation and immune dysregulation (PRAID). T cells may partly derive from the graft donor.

CDR3 nucleotides: TGTGCCATCAGTGGTAGTTACTCGCGCTCCTACAATGAGCAGTTCTTC. Its translation: CAISGSYSRSYNEQFF. V is TRBV10-3 and J is TRBJ2-1, with D unclear. Trimming cost V 4 bases and J 0 bases, with 13 bases left between them. CDR3 size: 16 residues. Germline-derived CDR1 and CDR2 are ENHRY and SYGVKD.